Listed below are T cell receptor beta chains from one sample, sequenced in a study of blood T cell repertoires in COVID-19. TCRdb keeps only in-frame clones here, not all; method: immunoSEQ multiplex PCR. This table holds about 99,000 clones, about four fifths found once. The specimen sequenced was peripheral blood. These receptors were obtained from a man aged 70-80 years with active or convalescent COVID-19. CDR3s include the opening cysteine and the closing phenylalanine or tryptophan. A D gene is named only where the DNA matches it firmly. Size is stated for part of the rows, as once, few or many counts, or as a class when the clone is expanded.

cdr3_nt,cdr3_aa,clone_size,d_call,v_call,j_call
TGTGCCAGCAGTTACTCCCGTGTGAACACTGAAGCTTTCTTT,CASSYSRVNTEAFF,NA,NA,TRBV6-2/TRBV6-3,TRBJ1-1
TGTGCCAGCAGCGCGGGAAGGTGGACTGAAGCTTTCTTT,CASSAGRWTEAFF,NA,NA,TRBV6-2/TRBV6-3,TRBJ1-1
TGTGCCAGCAGTTTATTTGGGACAGGGGGTAATCGAGCCAAAAACATTCAGTACTTC,CASSLFGTGGNRAKNIQYF,NA,TRBD1,TRBV28,TRBJ2-4
TGCGCCAGCAGCTTGGCCCTGGGGAGGTCCGGGGAGCTGTTTTTT,CASSLALGRSGELFF,NA,NA,TRBV5-1,TRBJ2-2
TGTGCCAGCAGCTCCGGAGCCACGACAGGAACCTACGAGCAGTACTTC,CASSSGATTGTYEQYF,NA,NA,TRBV11-2,TRBJ2-7
TGTGCCAGCAGCTTGGGGTTGGTGAGAGATCAGCCCCAGCATTTT,CASSLGLVRDQPQHF,few,NA,TRBV5-5,TRBJ1-5
TGCAGCGACGGACTAGCGGGGACCCAGACCCAGTACTTC,CSDGLAGTQTQYF,NA,TRBD2,TRBV29-1,TRBJ2-5
TGTGCCTGGAGTGACCCTCCTAGAGCTAACTATGGCTACACCTTC,CAWSDPPRANYGYTF,NA,NA,TRBV30,TRBJ1-2
TGCGCCAGCAGCCCAGGGACAGGTGATGAAAAACTGTTTTTT,CASSPGTGDEKLFF,NA,TRBD1,TRBV5-1,TRBJ1-4
TGTGCCAGCAGTGGGTACCTGGGGCTAAGGGGCCCCACAGATACGCAGTATTTT,CASSGYLGLRGPTDTQYF,NA,NA,TRBV2,TRBJ2-3
TGTGCCGCCGGGGGCGAGCAGTACTTC,CAAGGEQYF,NA,NA,TRBV11-3,TRBJ2-7
TGTGCCAGCTCACTCGGACAGGCGCAGAATTCACCCCTCCACTTT,CASSLGQAQNSPLHF,NA,TRBD1,TRBV18,TRBJ1-6
TGTGCCAGCAGCTTAGCGTTCCAGGGCCCTTCCTACACCTTC,CASSLAFQGPSYTF,NA,NA,TRBV7-9,TRBJ1-2
TGTGCCAGTAGTATTAGAGGAGGCTCCTACAATGAGCAGTTCTTC,CASSIRGGSYNEQFF,few,NA,TRBV19,TRBJ2-1
TGTGCCAGCAGCGCACCGGGACAGGGGTTTTCACCCCTCCACTTT,CASSAPGQGFSPLHF,once,TRBD1,TRBV7-9,TRBJ1-6
TGTGCCAGCAGTTTCGGCGGGACCATCAACAATGAGCAGTTCTTC,CASSFGGTINNEQFF,NA,NA,TRBV28,TRBJ2-1
TGTGCCACAATGGGACAGGGGCGCTACGAGCAGTACTTC,CATMGQGRYEQYF,NA,TRBD1,TRBV6-5,TRBJ2-7
TGTGCCATCAGTTTGGGACAGACAAACACCGGGGAGCTGTTTTTT,CAISLGQTNTGELFF,NA,TRBD1,TRBV10-3,TRBJ2-2
TGTGCCAGCAGCTTAAGGGGACAGGGGGCCCAGCCCCAGCATTTT,CASSLRGQGAQPQHF,few,TRBD1,TRBV7-2,TRBJ1-5
TGTGCCAGCAGCGACGTCCGCGGGGGTGGCAATCAGCCCCAGCATTTT,CASSDVRGGGNQPQHF,NA,NA,TRBV6-6,TRBJ1-5